These 24 T cell receptor beta chains were all obtained from the same sample, sequenced in a study of CD8+ T cells in alopecia areata. Treatment defined: oral pan-JAK inhibitor, 5-10 mg twice daily. Extraction and reverse transcription of RNA yielded cDNA as the sequencing template. Generated by immunoSEQ multiplex PCR, the TCRdb table keeps only in-frame clones and is missing some. The sample records around 150,000 clones, roughly 82% being singletons. The source was CD8+ T cells sorted from blood, collected at week 4, from a patient treated with tofacitinib. These receptor sequences come from a human donor with alopecia areata.

The chain uses TRBV13 and TRBJ2-1; the match to TRBD2 covers 9 bases. V was pared by 5 bases and J by 12 bases, with 5 bases of the junction left unmatched. The germline V gene encodes CDR1 PRHDT and CDR2 FYEKMQ (reference sequence). This CDR3 contains 12 residues. The CDR3 DNA reads as TGTGCCAGCAGCGGGAGCGGGGGGCCGCAGTTCTTC. Translation: CASSGSGGPQFF.

V gene TRBV27 combines with J gene TRBJ2-5; D gene unclear. Germline-derived CDR1 and CDR2 are MNHEY and SMNVEV (reference sequence). The CDR3 covers 14 residues. V lost 1 base and J lost 5, with 11 bases in between. CDR3 region: CASSLWAGVETQYF. In DNA form, the CDR3 reads TGTGCCAGCAGTTTATGGGCAGGTGTGGAGACCCAGTACTTC.

The chain joins TRBV4-3 to TRBJ2-1; D might be TRBD2 (6 bases). The CDR3 has 15 residues. The ends were cut back, 0 bases at V and 4 bases at J, with 10 bases in the middle. Germline CDR1 reads LGHNA; CDR2 reads YSLEER. CDR3: CASSQDGRNYNEQFF. As DNA, the CDR3 is TGCGCCAGCAGCCAAGATGGGAGGAATTACAATGAGCAGTTCTTC.

DNA of the CDR3: TGTGCCAGCAGCTCCTCGTTTCGCTCCAATCAGCCCCAGCATTTT. Protein: CASSSSFRSNQPQHF. The chain employs TRBV5-6 and TRBJ1-5; D remains unclear. The CDR3 loop spans 15 amino acids. CDR1 is SGHDT and CDR2 is YYEEEE in the germline V gene. The V gene lost 3 bases and the J gene lost 3 bases, with 13 bases spanning the gap.

This clone has just one count. The chain couples TRBV29-1 to TRBJ2-5; D is undetermined. Per germline, CDR1 SQVTM and CDR2 ANQGSEA. Trimming took 4 bases from V and 2 from J, leaving 14 bases between them. The length of the CDR3 is 14 residues. DNA for the CDR3: TGCAGCGTTGTGAGAGTGGGATCTCAAGAGACCCAGTACTTC. Its translation is CSVVRVGSQETQYF.

This clone appeared once. CDR3 bases: TGTGCCACCCACGGTCCGGTCGAAGCAGATACGCAGTATTTT. Translating gives CATHGPVEADTQYF. The chain couples TRBV18 to TRBJ2-3; D remains ambiguous. Germline V gives CDR1 KGHSH, CDR2 LQKENI. The CDR3 totals 14 residues. The ends were cut back, 10 bases at V and 4 bases at J, with 18 bases in the middle.

The CDR3 reads CASSELAAAGGTYEQYF. Here the CDR3 DNA reads TGTGCCAGCAGTGAACTAGCCGCTGCAGGGGGTACCTACGAGCAGTACTTC. The V and J genes are TRBV6-1 and TRBJ2-7; 7 nucleotides align to TRBD1. The CDR3 totals 17 residues. V lost 2 bases, J lost 2 bases, and 12 bases stayed unmatched. Germline-derived CDR1 and CDR2 are MNHNS and SASEGT.

V usage is TRBV27 and J usage is TRBJ1-5, with 7 bases lining up with TRBD1. This CDR3 is 15 amino acids long. The germline CDR1 and CDR2 sequences are MNHEY and SMNVEV (reference sequence). Germline trimming cut 6 bases from V and 2 bases from J; bases unmatched to any gene: 7. CDR3 region: CASSLDREGNQPQHF. In DNA, the CDR3 is TGTGCCAGCAGCCTTGACAGGGAGGGCAATCAGCCCCAGCATTTT.

This chain connects TRBV4-1 to TRBJ1-4; 7 positions agree with TRBD1. CDR1 is MGHRA and CDR2 is YSYEKL in the germline V gene. V lost 3 bases to trimming and J lost 14 bases; unmatched junction nucleotides: 12. This CDR3 contains 14 residues. The CDR3 protein is CASSQAGAPGGLFF. DNA for the CDR3: TGCGCCAGCAGCCAGGCAGGGGCCCCAGGGGGGCTGTTTTTT.

Comments on this clone: One end of the junction does not line up with germline, which may come from a read error. V gene TRBV7-7 combines with J gene TRBJ2-2; 8 nucleotides align to TRBD1. This CDR3 is built from 16 residues. Germline assignment: CDR1 SSHAT and CDR2 FNYEAQ (reference sequence). DNA for the CDR3: TGTGCTAGCAGCCGCGGACAGGGCCCGAACACCGGGGAGCTGTTTTTT. It yields the protein CASSRGQGPNTGELFF.

CDR3 DNA: TGTGCCAGCAGCCAAGGGACGGCACTCTATGGCTACACCTTC. It is translated as CASSQGTALYGYTF. The chain is built from TRBV14 and TRBJ1-2, with D unclear. The CDR3 contains 14 residues. CDR1 and CDR2 from the germline V gene are SGHDN and FVKESK. Trimming took off 1 base at V and 4 bases at J, with 10 bases between the two ends.

This chain links TRBV5-4 with TRBJ2-1; tentative D call: TRBD2 (7 bases). Per the germline V gene, CDR1 is SGHNT and CDR2 is YYREEE (reference sequence). Trimming cost V 4 bases and J 0 bases, with 23 bases left between them. The CDR3 contains 19 residues. The CDR3 region is CASSGGWPSGSYSYNEQFF. In nucleotides, the CDR3 is TGTGCCAGCAGCGGGGGCTGGCCTAGCGGAAGCTACTCCTACAATGAGCAGTTCTTC.

This clone was observed once. This sequence joins TRBV29-1 and TRBJ2-2; possible D gene TRBD1, 5 bases. The ends were cut back, 7 bases at V and 0 bases at J, with 18 bases in the middle. From germline, CDR1 is SQVTM and CDR2 ANQGSEA. The CDR3 has 16 amino acids. The DNA of the CDR3 is TGCAGCGCCTTCATACAGGAGAGTACGAACACCGGGGAGCTGTTTTTT. Amino acids: CSAFIQESTNTGELFF.

The CDR3 nucleotides are TGTGCCAGCACTGGCCTCTTGACAGGGAACACTGAAGCTTTCTTT. Protein: CASTGLLTGNTEAFF. The chain employs TRBV7-9 and TRBJ1-1, with D possibly TRBD1 on 6 matching bases. Germline CDR1 reads SEHNR; CDR2 reads FQNEAQ (reference sequence). V gave up 7 bases and J gave up 1 base, with 16 bases separating them. The CDR3 loop spans 15 amino acids.

The V call is TRBV5-5, the J call TRBJ2-7; D is unclear. This CDR3 has 11 amino acids. Germline CDR1 reads SGHKS; CDR2 reads YYEKEE (reference sequence). V lost 4 bases and J 5 bases, leaving 7 bases between the germline ends. The CDR3, as DNA: TGTGCCAGCAGCCTCCTGGACGAGCAGTACTTC. This codes for CASSLLDEQYF. Drawing the rest from reference TRBV5-5 and TRBJ2-7, the complete variable domain is DAGVTQSPTHLIKTRGQQVTLRCSPISGHKSVSWYQQVLGQGPQFIFQYYEKEERGRGNFPDRFSARQFPNYSSELNVNALLLGDSALYLCASSLLDEQYFGPGTRLTVT.

This rearrangement joins TRBV27 to TRBJ2-5; D gene uncertain. This CDR3 has 13 amino acids. V shed 3 bases and J shed 2 bases, with 7 bases lying between them. The germline V gene has CDR1 MNHEY and CDR2 SMNVEV (reference sequence). The CDR3 loop reads CASSFGIQETQYF. The CDR3 coding sequence is TGTGCCAGCAGTTTTGGCATTCAAGAGACCCAGTACTTC.

This clone is a singleton in its sample. The chain joins TRBV13 to TRBJ2-1, with D perhaps TRBD2 (6 bases). CDR3 size: 13 residues. With 8 bases removed from V and 4 bases from J, the gap between germline ends came to 12 bases. The germline CDR1 and CDR2 sequences are PRHDT and FYEKMQ (reference sequence). CDR3 residues: CASLWGEYNEQFF. CDR3 coding DNA: TGTGCCAGCCTATGGGGGGAATACAATGAGCAGTTCTTC. Drawing the rest from reference TRBV13 and TRBJ2-1, the complete variable domain is AAGVIQSPRHLIKEKRETATLKCYPIPRHDTVYWYQQGPGQDPQFLISFYEKMQSDKGSIPDRFSAQQFSDYHSELNMSSLELGDSALYFCASLWGEYNEQFFGPGTRLTVL.

The rearrangement links TRBV5-6 to TRBJ2-3; TRBD2 might be the D (7 bases). CDR1 is SGHDT, CDR2 YYEEEE, per germline. Trimming took off 4 bases at V and 4 bases at J, with 13 bases between the two ends. The CDR3 runs 14 residues. The CDR3 DNA follows: TGTGCCAGCAGCCCTGGGGGGGCCCCAGATACGCAGTATTTT. This translates into CASSPGGAPDTQYF.

This clone was picked up a small number of times. V usage is TRBV11-1 and J usage is TRBJ1-1; D is ambiguous. Trimming removed 5 bases at V and 3 bases at J, with 13 bases between. Germline CDR1 SGHAT, CDR2 FQDESV (reference sequence). This CDR3 contains 14 residues. CDR3 DNA sequence: TGTGCCAGCAGCCTCCTTATCGGATACACTGAAGCTTTCTTT. This encodes CASSLLIGYTEAFF.

The chain couples TRBV6-1 to TRBJ2-3; D unresolved. The CDR3 is 14 amino acids. Germline V gene lookup returns CDR1 MNHNS and CDR2 SASEGT. Trimming took 1 base from V and 3 from J, leaving 8 bases between them. The CDR3 here is CASSEEVRTDTQYF. DNA for the CDR3: TGTGCCAGCAGTGAAGAGGTGAGGACAGATACGCAGTATTTT.

DNA for the CDR3: TGTGCCAGCAGCAAAGGAGGATCCGACAGGGAAACCCTAATCTACGAGCAGTACTTC. Its translation is CASSKGGSDRETLIYEQYF. The rearrangement uses TRBV21-1 and TRBJ2-7; the D segment call TRBD1 is taken from the table without a DNA check. TRBV21-1 is recorded as a pseudogene. The CDR3 has 19 amino acids.

The V gene is TRBV19, the J gene TRBJ2-2; 8 bases agree with TRBD1. This CDR3 is built from 14 residues. Germline V CDR1 and CDR2: LNHDA, SQIVND (reference sequence). V lost 5 bases to trimming and J lost 5 bases; unmatched junction nucleotides: 4. This chain's CDR3 is CASSVTGGTGELFF. The CDR3 region has the DNA TGTGCCAGTAGTGTAACAGGGGGAACCGGGGAGCTGTTTTTT.

The chain combines TRBV29-1 with TRBJ2-5; D gene uncertain. The CDR3 is made up of 14 amino acids. Trimming took off 2 bases at V and 5 bases at J, with 15 bases between the two ends. Germline V CDR1 and CDR2: SQVTM, ANQGSEA. The CDR3 protein is CSVEMAEPGETQYF. As DNA, the CDR3 is TGCAGCGTTGAAATGGCAGAACCTGGGGAGACCCAGTACTTC.

This rearrangement joins TRBV29-1 to TRBJ2-1; TRBD1 matches at 11 bases. This CDR3 comprises 15 residues. J lost 2 bases, V lost 2 bases, and 2 bases had no gene match. The germline V gene has CDR1 SQVTM and CDR2 ANQGSEA. CDR3 bases: TGCAGCGTTGAAAAGGGACAGGGGGCCTACAATGAGCAGTTCTTC. Translated: CSVEKGQGAYNEQFF.